This T cell receptor (beta chain) was retrieved from a study of T cell repertoires in cytomegalovirus infection. The overall study: Evidence of both CMV infection and a matching HLA type came from public TCR beta signatures. Study-wide findings and caveats: Dominating the ex vivo response were TCR beta clonotypes that were CMV-specific and HLA-C-restricted.

V lost 5 bases to trimming and J lost 3 bases, with 17 bases between them. Per germline, CDR1 MNHEY and CDR2 SMNVEV (reference sequence). The CDR3 extends over 15 amino acids. TCRdb used MiXCR to reprocess the reads, holding one entry per CDR3 protein. This sample carries about 900,000 distinct CDR3 sequences, less than 40% of them seen once, and the ten largest clones take about 14%. This clonotype was found a few times. Its matching antigen is unknown. The V and J genes are TRBV27 and TRBJ2-7, with D possibly being TRBD1 (6 bases). The material sequenced was cultured CD8+ T cells from PBMCs, taken from culture after CMV antigen stimulation. This TCR was recovered from a human donor in good health (CMV status not recorded). Some clones in this sample may be carry-over from other donors' samples. The CDR3, as DNA: TGTGCCAGCAGTAAAACAGGGTCCTTTTACTACGAGCAGTACTTC. Its protein product is CASSKTGSFYYEQYF.